The rows below give T cell receptor beta chains drawn from one sample of a study of CD8 T cells in ankylosing spondylitis. TCRdb reprocessed the 5' RACE reads via MiXCR and lists one record per CDR3 protein. The sample consists of some 840,000 distinct CDR3 sequences, around 11% of them appearing once. The sample taken for sequencing was blood, either unsorted or a sorted T cell fraction (not recorded which). The receptors stem from a male donor with ankylosing spondylitis. Both conserved end residues are part of each CDR3. Each record gives: J gene, clone size, D gene, V gene, CDR3 DNA, CDR3 protein. A D gene is named only where the DNA matches it firmly. Clone size is not always given. Where it is, it says once, few, many or a class for expanded clones.

j_call: TRBJ2-1; clone_size: few; d_call: TRBD2; v_call: TRBV9; cdr3_nt: TGTGCCAGCAGCAGGGAGGGGCTCTCCTACAATGAGCAGTTCTTC; cdr3_aa: CASSREGLSYNEQFF
j_call: TRBJ2-3; clone_size: few; d_call: TRBD2; v_call: TRBV12-3/TRBV12-4; cdr3_nt: TGTGCCAGCAGTGTGGGCGGGGGTTTCGCAGATACGCAGTATTTT; cdr3_aa: CASSVGGGFADTQYF
j_call: TRBJ1-1; clone_size: few; d_call: TRBD1; v_call: TRBV20-1; cdr3_nt: TGCAGTGCTAGAGGGGGGACAGAGAAAGCTTTCTTT; cdr3_aa: CSARGGTEKAFF
j_call: TRBJ2-1; clone_size: many; d_call: TRBD1; v_call: TRBV6-1; cdr3_nt: TGTGCCAGCAGTGGGAGTCCCGGGACAGGGATCTCTGAGCAGTTCTTC; cdr3_aa: CASSGSPGTGISEQFF
j_call: TRBJ2-7; clone_size: few; d_call: TRBD1; v_call: TRBV20-1; cdr3_nt: TGCAGTGCTAAACATGGACAGGGGGCCTCCTACGAGCAGTACTTC; cdr3_aa: CSAKHGQGASYEQYF
j_call: TRBJ2-7; clone_size: few; d_call: NA; v_call: TRBV7-2; cdr3_nt: TGTGCCAGCAGCTTGGGTCCTGGGACACTTTACGAGCAGTACTTC; cdr3_aa: CASSLGPGTLYEQYF
j_call: TRBJ2-3; clone_size: once; d_call: NA; v_call: TRBV20-1; cdr3_nt: TGCAGTGCTAGAGTCAGCAGTTCAGATACGCAGTATTTT; cdr3_aa: CSARVSSSDTQYF
j_call: TRBJ2-1; clone_size: NA; d_call: NA; v_call: TRBV7-9; cdr3_nt: TGTGCCAGCAGCCCTGGTCCTTCGGCGCGATACAATGAGCAGTTCTTC; cdr3_aa: CASSPGPSARYNEQFF
j_call: TRBJ2-2; clone_size: NA; d_call: TRBD2; v_call: TRBV12-3/TRBV12-4; cdr3_nt: TGTACCTTCTGTTTCGCCGCGACTAGCGGTCTTTGGAATACCGGGGAGCTGTTTTTT; cdr3_aa: CTFCFAATSGLWNTGELFF
j_call: TRBJ2-5; clone_size: NA; d_call: NA; v_call: TRBV7-6; cdr3_nt: TGTGCCAGCAGCCTAAGGGGAGGACAGCAAGAGACCCAGTACTTC; cdr3_aa: CASSLRGGQQETQYF
j_call: TRBJ2-5; clone_size: few; d_call: TRBD1; v_call: TRBV24-1; cdr3_nt: TGTGCCACCAGTGATTGGGACAGTGGGAGAGAGACCCAGTACTTC; cdr3_aa: CATSDWDSGRETQYF
j_call: TRBJ2-1; clone_size: few; d_call: TRBD2; v_call: TRBV7-2; cdr3_nt: TGTGCCAGCAGCTTATTAGGGACTAGCGGGAGGAGGCTCTTC; cdr3_aa: CASSLLGTSGRRLF
j_call: TRBJ1-1; clone_size: few; d_call: NA; v_call: TRBV20-1; cdr3_nt: TGCAGTGCCAGGAAGGGGCTCTCCGACACTGAAGCTTTCTTT; cdr3_aa: CSARKGLSDTEAFF
j_call: TRBJ1-5; clone_size: NA; d_call: TRBD1; v_call: TRBV6-1; cdr3_nt: TGTGCCAGCATCCCGTTGGGGACAGGGGGCCGCCAGCCCCAGCATTTT; cdr3_aa: CASIPLGTGGRQPQHF
j_call: TRBJ2-3; clone_size: few; d_call: NA; v_call: TRBV28; cdr3_nt: TGTGCCAGCAGGCCAAGATTGCGGGGAGGCCGACGGGATACGCAGTATTTT; cdr3_aa: CASRPRLRGGRRDTQYF
j_call: TRBJ2-3; clone_size: NA; d_call: TRBD2; v_call: TRBV9; cdr3_nt: TGTGCCAGCAGCGGAACTAGCGGGAGTTCAGATACGCAGTATTTT; cdr3_aa: CASSGTSGSSDTQYF
j_call: TRBJ2-7; clone_size: NA; d_call: TRBD1; v_call: TRBV9; cdr3_nt: TGTGCCAGCAGCGCGGTGACAGGGACCATCTCCTACGAGCAGTACTTC; cdr3_aa: CASSAVTGTISYEQYF
j_call: TRBJ1-5; clone_size: few; d_call: NA; v_call: TRBV20-1; cdr3_nt: TGCAGTGCTAGAGATTATAATCAGCCCCAGCATTTT; cdr3_aa: CSARDYNQPQHF
j_call: TRBJ2-3; clone_size: NA; d_call: TRBD2; v_call: TRBV20-1; cdr3_nt: TGCAGTGCTAGAGATCTTCTAGCGGGAGTTGCAGATACGCAGTATTTT; cdr3_aa: CSARDLLAGVADTQYF
j_call: TRBJ2-4; clone_size: few; d_call: NA; v_call: TRBV6-1; cdr3_nt: TGTGCCAGCAGGGGTCAACTGCATAACATTCAGTACTTC; cdr3_aa: CASRGQLHNIQYF
j_call: TRBJ2-5; clone_size: NA; d_call: NA; v_call: TRBV9; cdr3_nt: TGTGCCAGCAGCGTACTTCCAGGGGAAGAGACCCAGTACTTC; cdr3_aa: CASSVLPGEETQYF
j_call: TRBJ2-7; clone_size: many; d_call: NA; v_call: TRBV7-2; cdr3_nt: TGTGCCAGCAGCTCGCGCCCCCTTGACTACGAGCAGTACTTC; cdr3_aa: CASSSRPLDYEQYF
j_call: TRBJ1-2; clone_size: NA; d_call: NA; v_call: TRBV7-2; cdr3_nt: TGTGCCAGCAAACGACAGGCCTCCAACTATGGCTACACCTTC; cdr3_aa: CASKRQASNYGYTF
j_call: TRBJ2-3; clone_size: few; d_call: NA; v_call: TRBV14; cdr3_nt: TGTGCCAGCAGCCAAGATATGGGAGCTAGCACAGATACGCAGTATTTT; cdr3_aa: CASSQDMGASTDTQYF
j_call: TRBJ1-2; clone_size: few; d_call: NA; v_call: TRBV6-5; cdr3_nt: TGTGCCAGCAGTTCTAGGATTCCGAACTATGGCTACACCTTC; cdr3_aa: CASSSRIPNYGYTF
j_call: TRBJ2-5; clone_size: many; d_call: TRBD1; v_call: TRBV12-3/TRBV12-4; cdr3_nt: TGTGCCAGCAGCTACACAGGGGCAGAGACCCAGTACTTC; cdr3_aa: CASSYTGAETQYF
j_call: TRBJ1-3; clone_size: few; d_call: NA; v_call: TRBV20-1; cdr3_nt: TGCAGTGCTAGACCGGAGTGGGGAAACACCATATATTTT; cdr3_aa: CSARPEWGNTIYF
j_call: TRBJ1-1; clone_size: many; d_call: NA; v_call: TRBV6-2/TRBV6-3; cdr3_nt: TGTGCCAGCATCAAAACGGGGTTCAGGGAAGCTTTCTTT; cdr3_aa: CASIKTGFREAFF
j_call: TRBJ2-5; clone_size: NA; d_call: TRBD2; v_call: TRBV5-1; cdr3_nt: TGCGCCAGCAGCTTGTTGGGAGGGCCAATCCAGTACTTC; cdr3_aa: CASSLLGGPIQYF
j_call: TRBJ2-7; clone_size: NA; d_call: NA; v_call: TRBV28; cdr3_nt: TGTGCCAGCGGCGCCGGACCCCTCTGCTGCGAGCAGTACTTC; cdr3_aa: CASGAGPLCCEQYF
j_call: TRBJ1-5; clone_size: many; d_call: NA; v_call: TRBV5-6; cdr3_nt: TGTGCCAGCAGCTTGGGGGCAGCGGGTCAGCCCCAGCATTTT; cdr3_aa: CASSLGAAGQPQHF
j_call: TRBJ2-2; clone_size: many; d_call: NA; v_call: TRBV28; cdr3_nt: TGTGCCAGCGGATTATCGGGTCCCCTCGGGGAGCTGTTTTTT; cdr3_aa: CASGLSGPLGELFF
j_call: TRBJ1-1; clone_size: many; d_call: NA; v_call: TRBV6-2/TRBV6-3; cdr3_nt: TGTGCCAGCAGTTACTCGACAGCTGAAGCTTTCTTT; cdr3_aa: CASSYSTAEAFF
j_call: TRBJ2-7; clone_size: many; d_call: NA; v_call: TRBV12-3/TRBV12-4; cdr3_nt: TGTGCCAGCGGAAGGACGAACCAATACGAGCAGTACTTC; cdr3_aa: CASGRTNQYEQYF
j_call: TRBJ1-3; clone_size: many; d_call: TRBD1; v_call: TRBV6-1; cdr3_nt: TGTGCCAGCAGGAGGGACAGCTCTGGAAACACCATATATTTT; cdr3_aa: CASRRDSSGNTIYF
j_call: TRBJ1-4; clone_size: NA; d_call: NA; v_call: TRBV20-1; cdr3_nt: TGCAGTGGTTTACAGTCCTCGGGTGAAAAACTGTTTTTT; cdr3_aa: CSGLQSSGEKLFF
j_call: TRBJ2-2; clone_size: NA; d_call: NA; v_call: TRBV7-9; cdr3_nt: TGTGCCAGCAGCCCGTCAGAAGACGGGGAGCTGTTTTTT; cdr3_aa: CASSPSEDGELFF
j_call: TRBJ2-7; clone_size: NA; d_call: TRBD2; v_call: TRBV29-1; cdr3_nt: TGCAGCGTTGAACGACTAGCGGGAGAGGGCGAGCAGTACTTC; cdr3_aa: CSVERLAGEGEQYF
j_call: TRBJ2-3; clone_size: many; d_call: NA; v_call: TRBV20-1; cdr3_nt: TGCAGTGGGCTGGCAGGCACAGATACGCAGTATTTT; cdr3_aa: CSGLAGTDTQYF
j_call: TRBJ2-7; clone_size: few; d_call: NA; v_call: TRBV20-1; cdr3_nt: TGCAGTGCGGGACCGCTGGCCTACGAGCAGTACTTC; cdr3_aa: CSAGPLAYEQYF
j_call: TRBJ2-1; clone_size: few; d_call: TRBD2; v_call: TRBV4-2; cdr3_nt: TGTGCCAGCAGCCGCACAGCGGGAGAAGGCAATGAGCAGTTCTTC; cdr3_aa: CASSRTAGEGNEQFF
j_call: TRBJ2-4; clone_size: many; d_call: NA; v_call: TRBV21-1; cdr3_nt: TGTGCCAGCAGCAAATTGGGGTTGCGGGGGACCAGTACCATAGCCAAAAACATTCAGTACTTC; cdr3_aa: CASSKLGLRGTSTIAKNIQYF
j_call: TRBJ2-5; clone_size: many; d_call: TRBD2; v_call: TRBV7-9; cdr3_nt: TGTGCCAGCAGCTCCCGACTAGCGGGGGGGGAGACCCAGTACTTC; cdr3_aa: CASSSRLAGGETQYF
j_call: TRBJ2-7; clone_size: NA; d_call: NA; v_call: TRBV20-1; cdr3_nt: TGCAGTGCTTCCTTGGGACTGAGGGGCGAGCAGTACTTC; cdr3_aa: CSASLGLRGEQYF
j_call: TRBJ2-5; clone_size: NA; d_call: TRBD2; v_call: TRBV28; cdr3_nt: TGTGCCAGCAGCAGACTAGCGGGAGTAGGGACCCAGTACTTC; cdr3_aa: CASSRLAGVGTQYF
j_call: TRBJ2-1; clone_size: many; d_call: NA; v_call: TRBV12-3/TRBV12-4; cdr3_nt: TGTGCCAGCAGTTCCCTCGACGGATACAATGAGCAGTTCTTC; cdr3_aa: CASSSLDGYNEQFF
j_call: TRBJ2-2; clone_size: few; d_call: TRBD2; v_call: TRBV5-1; cdr3_nt: TGCGCCAGCAGCTTCTGGACTAGCGGGAGGGACGGGGAGCTGTTTTTT; cdr3_aa: CASSFWTSGRDGELFF
j_call: TRBJ1-4; clone_size: many; d_call: NA; v_call: TRBV20-1; cdr3_nt: TGCAGTGCTAGGCCTATGGGTGAAAAACTGTTTTTT; cdr3_aa: CSARPMGEKLFF
j_call: TRBJ1-2; clone_size: NA; d_call: NA; v_call: TRBV28; cdr3_nt: TGTGCCAGCAGTTACCACAGGGATGCTTATGGCTACACCTTC; cdr3_aa: CASSYHRDAYGYTF
j_call: TRBJ2-7; clone_size: few; d_call: NA; v_call: TRBV6-2/TRBV6-3; cdr3_nt: TGTGCCAGCAGTTACTTCCTAGGGACACTCTCCTACGAGCAGTACTTC; cdr3_aa: CASSYFLGTLSYEQYF
j_call: TRBJ2-1; clone_size: medium-sized; d_call: TRBD2; v_call: TRBV7-2; cdr3_nt: TGTGCCAGCAGCCCGAGGACTAGCGGTTACAATGAGCAGTTCTTC; cdr3_aa: CASSPRTSGYNEQFF
j_call: TRBJ1-5; clone_size: many; d_call: NA; v_call: TRBV29-1; cdr3_nt: TGCAGCGTTGCGAGTGACTCGGGCAATCAGCCCCAGCATTTT; cdr3_aa: CSVASDSGNQPQHF
j_call: TRBJ2-2; clone_size: NA; d_call: NA; v_call: TRBV27; cdr3_nt: TGTGCCAGCAGTTTATTCAGGGGGAACACCGGGGAGCTGTTTTTT; cdr3_aa: CASSLFRGNTGELFF
j_call: TRBJ2-1; clone_size: few; d_call: TRBD2; v_call: TRBV20-1; cdr3_nt: TGCAGTGCTACTCCCGGGACTAGCGGAGTCAGGGAGCAGTTCTTC; cdr3_aa: CSATPGTSGVREQFF
j_call: TRBJ1-5; clone_size: NA; d_call: NA; v_call: TRBV6-5; cdr3_nt: TGTGCCAGCAGTTACTCGCGGGTGCACCAGCCCCAGCATTTT; cdr3_aa: CASSYSRVHQPQHF
j_call: TRBJ2-3; clone_size: few; d_call: NA; v_call: TRBV10-2; cdr3_nt: TGCGCCACCACCCCTTCGACAGATACGCAGTATTTT; cdr3_aa: CATTPSTDTQYF
j_call: TRBJ2-1; clone_size: many; d_call: NA; v_call: TRBV29-1; cdr3_nt: TGCAGCGTTGAAGGGCCAGGGCGCTACAATGAGCAGTTCTTC; cdr3_aa: CSVEGPGRYNEQFF